This entry features one T cell receptor beta chain sequence. The data were taken from a study of T cells in Graves' hyperthyroidism and ophthalmopathy. Researchers amplified the TCR beta CDR3 regions from RNA transcripts. The study used the HTBI primer set for a first-round RT-PCR of the TCR CDR3. TCRdb used MiXCR to reprocess the multiplex PCR reads, holding one entry per CDR3 protein. The sample has about 600,000 distinct CDR3 sequences; around 16% are singletons. This CDR3 is built from 14 residues. V was shortened by 8 bases and J by 8 bases, with 19 bases between the two germline ends. Exclusion followed for patients with uncontrolled infection, other autoimmune disease, pregnancy or lactation. Around 10 ml of fresh peripheral blood supplied the PBMCs.

Sequenced: blood. The origin of this receptor is a woman in her thirties or forties with Graves' ophthalmopathy. The chain links TRBV12-3 or TRBV12-4 to TRBJ2-1, with D possibly matching TRBD1 (6 bases). CDR3 bases: TGTGCCAGCCTCCCAGGGGAATCAACCCATGAGCAGTTCTTC. It specifies CASLPGESTHEQFF.